This entry lists 25 T cell receptor beta chains sequenced from one sample in a study of CD8 T cells in ankylosing spondylitis. TCRdb recomputed calls from the 5' RACE reads with MiXCR, one row per CDR3 protein. The sample records around 230,000 distinct CDR3 sequences, 8% to 9% being singletons. Sample: blood, either unsorted or a sorted T cell fraction (not recorded which). The receptors were sampled from a female donor with ankylosing spondylitis or in good health (not recorded which).

This clonotype has a count of ten or more. The junction and the germline gene differ at one end; a read error may be behind it. The chain has TRBV10-3 and TRBJ2-7, with 7 nucleotides matching TRBD1. The germline CDR1 and CDR2 sequences are ENHRY and SYGVKD. This CDR3 has 15 residues. CDR3 region: CVINTNRDRFYEQYF. CDR3 coding DNA: TGTGTCATCAATACCAATCGGGACAGATTCTACGAGCAGTACTTC.

The sample holds a few counts of this clonotype. The J gene is TRBJ2-5, the V gene TRBV7-9; D call uncertain. Trimming cost V 8 bases and J 7 bases, with 11 bases left between them. From germline, CDR1 is SEHNR and CDR2 FQNEAQ (reference sequence). CDR3 length: 11 residues. The CDR3 nucleotides are TGTGCCAGCGGACCTATAGGGACCCAGTACTTC. It yields the protein CASGPIGTQYF.

As regards this clonotype: This may be a read error, as it is one base from a much larger clone. V gene TRBV7-9 combines with J gene TRBJ1-2, with D possibly TRBD1 on 6 matching bases. Germline CDR1 is SEHNR and CDR2 is FQNEAQ (reference sequence). The CDR3 has 16 amino acids. CDR3 DNA sequence: TGTGCCAGCAGCTTAGACGGCAGGGGACCCCTATATGGCTACGCCTTC. Translated, it gives CASSLDGRGPLYGYAF.

This clonotype turned up a few times. The chain recombines TRBV4-2 with TRBJ1-1, with D uncertain. This CDR3 comprises 15 residues. CDR1 and CDR2 from the germline V gene are LGHNA and YNFKEQ. Between the trimmed V and J ends, which lost 0 bases and 5 bases, there was a span of 13 bases. This CDR3 reads CASSQEERALTEAFF. CDR3 DNA: TGTGCCAGCAGCCAAGAAGAAAGGGCATTAACTGAAGCTTTCTTT.

The chain carries TRBV7-2 and TRBJ1-2; no reliable D call. V shed 4 bases and J shed 1 base, with 7 bases lying between them. CDR1 and CDR2 from the germline V gene are SGHTA and FQGNSA. The CDR3 totals 13 residues. CDR3 DNA: TGTGCCAGCAGCTGGAGCCTTAACTATGGCTACACCTTC. It translates to CASSWSLNYGYTF.

The chain combines TRBV29-1 with TRBJ2-7; 9 positions match TRBD2. Germline CDR1 reads SQVTM; CDR2 reads ANQGSEA. The V and J ends lost 4 bases and 4 bases, in that order; junction bases with no gene match: 20. CDR3 size: 18 residues. CDR3 region: CSVADTGNRASGTYEQYF. The CDR3 bases are TGCAGCGTTGCCGATACAGGGAATAGAGCTAGCGGGACTTACGAGCAGTACTTC.

The table lists this clonotype with many counts. The V gene is TRBV20-1, the J gene TRBJ1-4; D possibly corresponds to TRBD1 (6 bases). The CDR3 is made up of 13 amino acids. The germline V gene has CDR1 DFQATT and CDR2 SNEGSKA (reference sequence). V lost 5 bases to trimming and J lost 8 bases, with 15 bases between them. The CDR3 protein is CSAPYGGREKLFF. The CDR3 region has the DNA TGCAGTGCTCCTTATGGGGGGCGCGAAAAACTGTTTTTT.

This clonotype was observed at least ten times. The chain is built from TRBV20-1 and TRBJ2-1, with D uncertain. The CDR3 has 13 amino acids. Germline assignment: CDR1 DFQATT and CDR2 SNEGSKA (reference sequence). V lost 3 bases and J lost 7, with 13 bases in between. Written as DNA, the CDR3 is TGCAGTGCTAGTGGTGGGGATTGGAATGAGCAGTTCTTC. Translated, it gives CSASGGDWNEQFF.

This clonotype showed up many times. Its ends do not fully match the called genes, so a read error is possible. This chain joins TRBV10-3 and TRBJ1-4, with unresolved D. The CDR3 runs 13 residues. Germline V CDR1 and CDR2: ENHRY, SYGVKD. DNA for the CDR3: TGTGCCACCAGTCGGAGGGAAAGTGAAAAACTGTTTTTT. Amino acid sequence: CATSRRESEKLFF.

In its sample, this clonotype was seen many times. J is TRBJ2-2 and V is TRBV12-3 or TRBV12-4; no reliable D call. The CDR3 runs to 12 residues. V gave up 2 bases and J gave up 6 bases, with 4 bases separating them. CDR3 nucleotides: TGTGCCAGCAGTTTATGGGCCGGGGAGCTGTTTTTT. This encodes CASSLWAGELFF.

This clonotype occurred many times. The chain links TRBV27 to TRBJ2-7, with D perhaps matching TRBD1 (5 bases). V was cut by 8 bases and J by 0 bases, with 17 bases left in between. CDR1 is MNHEY and CDR2 is SMNVEV in the germline V gene (reference sequence). This CDR3 contains 15 residues. The CDR3 nucleotides are TGTGCCAGCTACTCCCCAGGGAATCCCTCCTACGAGCAGTACTTC. Protein sequence: CASYSPGNPSYEQYF.

This clonotype has a count of ten or more. The chain joins TRBV20-1 to TRBJ2-5, with 8 bases that match TRBD1. CDR1 and CDR2 (germline): DFQATT, SNEGSKA (reference sequence). This CDR3 is built from 17 residues. J gave up 2 bases and V 5 bases, and 16 bases lay outside the gene matches. This CDR3 reads CSAPRRDRSIRQETQYF. As DNA, the CDR3 is TGCAGTGCTCCGCGCCGGGACAGGTCCATTCGACAAGAGACCCAGTACTTC.

This clonotype has at least ten counts. The rearrangement joins TRBV11-2 to TRBJ2-2; no firm D call. CDR1 is SGHAT and CDR2 is FQNNGV in the germline V gene. V was trimmed by 4 bases and J by 0 bases, leaving 6 bases between them. This CDR3 spans 14 amino acids. CDR3 loop: CASSSTTNTGELFF. The CDR3 DNA reads TGTGCCAGCAGCTCGACCACGAACACCGGGGAGCTGTTTTTT.

The sample holds many counts of this clonotype. The chain employs TRBV5-1 and TRBJ1-1; the match to TRBD1 covers 9 bases. The CDR3 is 14 residues long. The J segment lost 1 base and the V segment lost 2 bases, leaving 0 bases of the junction unmatched. Germline values: CDR1 SGHRS, CDR2 YFSETQ. The CDR3 coding sequence is TGCGCCAGCAGCTTACAGGGGGCGAACACTGAAGCTTTCTTT. It specifies CASSLQGANTEAFF.

This clonotype has a count of ten or more. The V gene is TRBV20-1, the J gene TRBJ2-1; possibly TRBD1 for D (10 bases). The CDR3 is 20 amino acids. CDR1 is DFQATT, CDR2 SNEGSKA, per germline (reference sequence). Between the trimmed V and J ends, which lost 1 base and 5 bases, there was a span of 30 bases. CDR3 amino acids: CSARGKGTGVLAGKDNEQFF. The CDR3 nucleotides are TGCAGTGCTAGAGGAAAAGGGACAGGGGTACTAGCGGGTAAGGACAATGAGCAGTTCTTC.

This clonotype was seen ten or more times. J is TRBJ2-1 and V is TRBV19, with D tentatively TRBD2 (6 bases). V lost 1 base and J lost 8, with 24 bases in between. Germline-derived CDR1 and CDR2 are LNHDA and SQIVND (reference sequence). This CDR3 is built from 18 residues. CDR3 in DNA: TGTGCCAGTAGTATAGCCGGGGGATTCTCCGAGGACCTTCATGAGCAGTTCTTC. Its protein product is CASSIAGGFSEDLHEQFF.

This clonotype was seen a handful of times. The chain has TRBV4-3 and TRBJ2-6, with 7 bases identical to TRBD1. This CDR3 region has 17 residues. CDR1 is LGHNA and CDR2 is YSLEER in the germline V gene. After removal of 3 bases from V and 0 bases from J, the junction contained 5 bases not matched to a gene. The CDR3 region has the DNA TGCGCCAGCAGCCAGAGGACAGGAAGCTCTGGGGCCAACGTCCTGACTTTC. Translating gives CASSQRTGSSGANVLTF.

This clonotype was observed at least ten times. The rearrangement uses TRBV6-5 and TRBJ1-5, with D possibly matching TRBD1 (5 bases). The CDR3 totals 13 residues. The V and J ends lost 4 bases and 5 bases respectively, with 9 bases between them. Germline CDR1 and CDR2: MNHEY and SVGAGI. CDR3 in amino acids: CASSWDWDQPQHF. As DNA, the CDR3 is TGTGCCAGCAGTTGGGACTGGGATCAGCCCCAGCATTTT.

The sample holds many counts of this clonotype. V is TRBV10-3 and J is TRBJ2-5; D possibly matches TRBD1 or TRBD2 (5 bases each). CDR1 is ENHRY, CDR2 SYGVKD, per germline. The V gene lost 6 bases and the J gene lost 5 bases, with 16 bases spanning the gap. The length of the CDR3 is 14 residues. CDR3 sequence reads: CAISGLPGRETQYF. CDR3 DNA: TGTGCCATCAGCGGCCTCCCGGGGCGTGAGACCCAGTACTTC.

This clonotype has ten or more counts. The chain recombines TRBV4-3 with TRBJ1-6; TRBD1 matches 10 bases. The CDR3 is made up of 15 amino acids. The V and J ends lost 1 base and 12 bases, in that order; junction bases with no gene match: 6. Germline V gives CDR1 LGHNA, CDR2 YSLEER. The CDR3 bases are TGCGCCAGCAGCCAAGGACAGGGGGCCGGCGTACCCCTCCACTTT. It specifies CASSQGQGAGVPLHF.

Here the CDR3 DNA reads TGTGCCAGCAGCCTTCCTCCGGGACTAGCGGGACGCGATGTTGATACGCAGTATTTT. Its protein is CASSLPPGLAGRDVDTQYF. The chain combines TRBV11-2 with TRBJ2-3; 13 nucleotides match TRBD2. V lost 5 bases and J lost 6; bases outside the gene matches: 17. This CDR3 region has 19 residues. The V gene's germline CDR1 is SGHAT and CDR2 FQNNGV. The entire variable domain, with the rest obtained from reference TRBV11-2 and TRBJ2-3, is as follows: EAGVAQSPRYKIIEKRQSVAFWCNPISGHATLYWYQQILGQGPKLLIQFQNNGVVDDSQLPKDRFSAERLKGVDSTLKIQPAKLEDSAVYLCASSLPPGLAGRDVDTQYFGPGTRLTVL.

The CDR3 reads CASSLGPAGGTGELFF. CDR3 DNA: TGTGCCAGCAGCTTAGGGCCAGCGGGAGGCACCGGGGAGCTGTTTTTT. This chain links TRBV11-2 with TRBJ2-2; 9 nucleotides line up with TRBD2. The ends lost 1 base at V and 4 bases at J; junction bases unmatched: 4. The CDR3 loop spans 16 amino acids. Germline V CDR1 and CDR2: SGHAT, FQNNGV.

This clonotype has ten or more counts. The chain is built from TRBV9 and TRBJ2-1; 8 bases match TRBD1. V gave up 0 bases and J gave up 5 bases; unmatched junction bases: 4. The germline V gene encodes CDR1 SGDLS and CDR2 YYNGEE. The CDR3 is made up of 15 amino acids. The CDR3 sequence: CASSVGQGRNNEQFF. The DNA of the CDR3 is TGTGCCAGCAGCGTAGGACAGGGGCGGAACAATGAGCAGTTCTTC.

This clonotype was picked up many times. The CDR3 reads CASSLAAGTNEKLFF. CDR3 DNA sequence: TGTGCCAGCAGCTTGGCGGCAGGGACTAATGAAAAACTGTTTTTT. The V call is TRBV5-5, the J call TRBJ1-4; tentatively, D is TRBD1 (5 bases). From germline, CDR1 is SGHKS and CDR2 YYEKEE (reference sequence). The V end was cut by 0 bases, the J end by 2 bases, with 8 bases between. The CDR3 length is 15 residues. Full variable domain (remainder filled in from reference TRBV5-5 and TRBJ1-4): DAGVTQSPTHLIKTRGQQVTLRCSPISGHKSVSWYQQVLGQGPQFIFQYYEKEERGRGNFPDRFSARQFPNYSSELNVNALLLGDSALYLCASSLAAGTNEKLFFGSGTQLSVL.

This clonotype was picked up many times. The J gene is TRBJ2-1, the V gene TRBV11-1; possibly TRBD2 for D (5 bases). V was pared by 5 bases and J by 8 bases, with 13 bases between. Germline V gene lookup returns CDR1 SGHAT and CDR2 FQDESV (reference sequence). The CDR3 loop spans 13 amino acids. CDR3 protein: CASSHRGQDEQFF. The CDR3 DNA follows: TGTGCCAGCAGCCACCGGGGTCAGGATGAGCAGTTCTTC.